The 10 T cell receptor beta chains reported below all come from one sample, sequenced in a study of blood T cell repertoires in COVID-19. The data were produced by immunoSEQ multiplex PCR, yet TCRdb's version contains in-frame clones alone and is incomplete. The table has about 230,000 clones, about 88% seen once; the top ten hold just under 1%. The sequencing sample was made of peripheral blood. The receptors were sampled from a man between 35 and 55 years old with acute or convalescent COVID-19.

J is TRBJ2-3 and V is TRBV7-2; TRBD2 matches 9 bases. V was pared by 3 bases and J by 4 bases, with 5 bases of the junction left unmatched. The germline gives CDR1 SGHTA, CDR2 FQGNSA. The CDR3 runs to 15 residues. The CDR3 region is CASSFSGGGADTQYF. CDR3 coding DNA: TGTGCCAGCAGCTTTAGCGGGGGAGGAGCAGATACGCAGTATTTT.

The J gene is TRBJ1-4, the V gene TRBV10-1; 7 nucleotides align to TRBD1. Germline loops: CDR1 WNHNN, CDR2 SYGVQD (reference sequence). With 7 bases clipped from V and 0 bases from J, the junction kept 14 bases outside the gene matches. This CDR3 spans 18 amino acids. The CDR3 nucleotides read TGCGCCAGCATTTTGACAGGGCCCAAAAATGCAACTAATGAAAAACTGTTTTTT. Translated, it gives CASILTGPKNATNEKLFF.

The chain recombines TRBV24-1 with TRBJ1-2; possibly TRBD1 for D (5 bases). CDR3 length: 15 amino acids. Germline CDR1 is KGHDR and CDR2 is SFDVKD. V shed 3 bases and J shed 0 bases, with 10 bases lying between them. CDR3 amino acids: CATSDGAGSNYGYTF. CDR3 in DNA: TGTGCCACCAGTGATGGGGCAGGTTCTAACTATGGCTACACCTTC.

The chain links TRBV30 to TRBJ1-1, with D perhaps TRBD1 (5 bases). The CDR3 is 12 amino acids. The V and J ends lost 8 bases and 1 base respectively, with 11 bases between them. Per the germline V gene, CDR1 is GTSNPN and CDR2 is SVGIG (reference sequence). The CDR3 sequence is CAQSGQNTEAFF. CDR3 nucleotides: TGTGCCCAATCCGGACAGAACACTGAAGCTTTCTTT.

A note on this clone: The limits of the CDR3 on the DNA are not certain, so only TCRdb's listed CDR3 is given. The CDR3 region is CASSFGSGTGDEKLFF. V usage is TRBV7-9 and J usage is TRBJ1-4; whether TRBD1, the table's D call, matches the DNA was not checked. The germline V gene encodes CDR1 SEHNR and CDR2 FQNEAQ (reference sequence). The CDR3 comprises 16 residues, both ends counted.

The chain uses TRBV5-5 and TRBJ2-7; 8 bases agree with TRBD1. V was clipped by 7 bases and J by 1 base; unmatched bases: 4. The CDR3 totals 13 residues. Germline V gene sequence: CDR1 SGHKS, CDR2 YYEKEE (reference sequence). The CDR3 nucleotides read TGTGCCAGCGAGTGGACAGGGTCCTACGAGCAGTACTTC. As protein: CASEWTGSYEQYF.

The chain is built from TRBV19 and TRBJ1-1; tentative D call: TRBD1 (5 bases). From germline, CDR1 is LNHDA and CDR2 SQIVND (reference sequence). V was trimmed by 5 bases and J by 4 bases, leaving 14 bases between them. The CDR3 contains 14 residues. In DNA, the CDR3 is TGTGCCAGTAGTGAGCGGGGCTTAGGCACTGAAGCTTTCTTT. This translates into CASSERGLGTEAFF. Looking up the rest from reference TRBV19 and TRBJ1-1 gives the full variable domain: DGGITQSPKYLFRKEGQNVTLSCEQNLNHDAMYWYRQDPGQGLRLIYYSQIVNDFQKGDIAEGYSVSREKKESFPLTVTSAQKNPTAFYLCASSERGLGTEAFFGQGTRLTVV.

The chain recombines TRBV6-2 or TRBV6-3 with TRBJ1-5, with a weak D call TRBD1 (5 bases). V was clipped by 4 bases and J by 4 bases, with 11 bases between them. The germline CDR1 and CDR2 sequences are MNHEY and SVGEGT. CDR3 length equals 14 residues. The CDR3 sequence: CASSWDWGNQPQHF. The CDR3 DNA is TGTGCCAGCAGTTGGGACTGGGGAAATCAGCCCCAGCATTTT.

This chain connects TRBV9 to TRBJ1-2; D might be TRBD1 (6 bases). This CDR3 is built from 14 residues. V lost 4 bases and J lost 5, with 15 bases in between. CDR1 is SGDLS, CDR2 YYNGEE, per germline. The CDR3, as DNA: TGTGCCAGCAGCCCAGGCGGGCAGGGGTATGGCTACACCTTC. This encodes CASSPGGQGYGYTF.

This clone was seen a few times. This chain joins TRBV9 and TRBJ2-7; D is possibly TRBD2 (6 bases). This CDR3 spans 14 amino acids. V lost 4 bases, J lost 2 bases, and 13 bases lay in between. CDR1 is SGDLS, CDR2 YYNGEE, per germline. DNA of the CDR3: TGTGCCAGCAGCCCCCGCGGGGTCGCCTACGAGCAGTACTTC. Translated: CASSPRGVAYEQYF.